Below, 12 T cell receptor beta chains from the same sample are listed, as sequenced in a study of blood T cell repertoires in COVID-19. Data came from immunoSEQ multiplex PCR; TCRdb stores just in-frame clones and leaves some out. The sample yields under 300,000 clones, roughly 89% seen once. Sample: PBMCs or T cells enriched from blood (not recorded which). The receptors here all came from a woman in her sixties who had recovered from COVID-19.

The CDR3 bases are TGTGCCAGCAGTCCTCAGGGACAGACCCCCTCACCCCTCCACTTT. Protein sequence: CASSPQGQTPSPLHF. V usage is TRBV7-6 and J usage is TRBJ1-6; the match to TRBD1 covers 7 bases. Germline V gene data show CDR1 as SGHVS and CDR2 as FNYEAQ. The CDR3 runs 15 residues. Trimming removed 6 bases from V and 10 bases from J; junction bases left unmatched: 12.

The chain is built from TRBV27 and TRBJ2-7, with 12 bases identical to TRBD1. The CDR3 contains 14 residues. V was clipped by 8 bases and J by 4 bases; unmatched bases: 6. Germline assignment: CDR1 MNHEY and CDR2 SMNVEV (reference sequence). For the CDR3, the DNA is TGTGCCAGCCGCGGGACAGGGGGCTGGTACGAGCAGTACTTC. Its protein product is CASRGTGGWYEQYF.

The chain recombines TRBV2 with TRBJ1-5, with 7 positions matching TRBD1. Germline V CDR1 and CDR2: SNHLY, FYNNEI. Trimming cost V 6 bases and J 3 bases; bases outside gene matches: 8. This CDR3 spans 15 amino acids. Here the CDR3 DNA reads TGTGCCAGCAGCCCCCAGGGGACAGTCAATCAGCCCCAGCATTTT. It specifies CASSPQGTVNQPQHF.

V usage is TRBV18 and J usage is TRBJ1-3; D gene uncertain. This CDR3 comprises 15 residues. V was pared by 0 bases and J by 4 bases, with 10 bases between. Looked up from germline, CDR1 is KGHSH and CDR2 is LQKENI. Here the CDR3 reads CASSPPVRVGNTIYF. The CDR3 DNA follows: TGTGCCAGCTCACCACCGGTCCGGGTCGGAAACACCATATATTTT.

The J gene is TRBJ2-3, the V gene TRBV5-4; TRBD2 is a possible D gene (6 bases). Germline values: CDR1 SGHNT, CDR2 YYREEE (reference sequence). V was clipped by 4 bases and J by 0 bases, with 15 bases between them. CDR3 size: 16 residues. Written as DNA, the CDR3 is TGTGCCAGCAGCCCCACTGCGAGCGGGAGCACAGATACGCAGTATTTT. Translating it yields CASSPTASGSTDTQYF. The full variable domain, rest sourced from reference TRBV5-4 and TRBJ2-3, is ETGVTQSPTHLIKTRGQQVTLRCSSQSGHNTVSWYQQALGQGPQFIFQYYREEENGRGNFPPRFSGLQFPNYSSELNVNALELDDSALYLCASSPTASGSTDTQYFGPGTRLTVL.

CDR3 sequence reads: CASRIADSAYEQYF. CDR3 coding DNA: TGTGCCAGTCGAATAGCGGACTCAGCCTACGAGCAGTACTTC. This chain connects TRBV19 to TRBJ2-7; TRBD2 is a possible D gene (6 bases). Germline CDR1 and CDR2: LNHDA and SQIVND (reference sequence). The germline V and J ends were trimmed by 8 bases and 2 bases, with 16 bases remaining between them. The CDR3 has 14 residues.

This clone was picked up one time. This chain links TRBV11-3 with TRBJ2-5, with TRBD2 as a possible D gene (6 bases). V lost 5 bases and J 3 bases, leaving 7 bases between the germline ends. There are 12 residues in the CDR3. Germline-derived CDR1 and CDR2 are SGHNT and YENEEA. Here the CDR3 reads CASSPGEETQYF. Written as DNA, the CDR3 is TGTGCCAGCAGCCCGGGAGAAGAGACCCAGTACTTC.

The chain combines TRBV5-1 with TRBJ2-1, with 10 bases that match TRBD2. CDR3 length equals 15 residues. CDR1 SGHRS and CDR2 YFSETQ come from the germline V gene. Trimming at V came to 7 bases and at J to 7 bases, leaving 11 bases not matched to a gene. The DNA of the CDR3 is TGCGCCAGCGGGATACTAGCGGGGTTTGAAAATGAGCAGTTCTTC. Translating it yields CASGILAGFENEQFF. Variable domain in full (rest from reference TRBV5-1 and TRBJ2-1): KAGVTQTPRYLIKTRGQQVTLSCSPISGHRSVSWYQQTPGQGLQFLFEYFSETQRNKGNFPGRFSGRQFSNSRSEMNVSTLELGDSALYLCASGILAGFENEQFFGPGTRLTVL.

The chain combines TRBV24-1 with TRBJ2-3; 7 bases align to TRBD2. The CDR3 sequence is 15 residues long. Trimming removed 1 base from V and 7 bases from J; junction bases left unmatched: 7. Germline CDR1 and CDR2: KGHDR and SFDVKD. CDR3 nucleotides: TGTGCCACCAGTGATTTCGGGGGGAAGGGGAATACGCAGTATTTT. This encodes CATSDFGGKGNTQYF.

The chain recombines TRBV2 with TRBJ2-7, with D maybe TRBD2 (5 bases). This CDR3 has 15 residues. Germline V gives CDR1 SNHLY, CDR2 FYNNEI. The V and J ends lost 3 bases and 1 base respectively, with 13 bases between them. CDR3 sequence reads: CASSDVAGSSYEQYF. As DNA, the CDR3 is TGTGCCAGCAGTGACGTGGCTGGGAGTTCCTACGAGCAGTACTTC.

The chain carries TRBV2 and TRBJ2-3; no clear D. The germline V gene encodes CDR1 SNHLY and CDR2 FYNNEI. The CDR3 is 13 amino acids. Trimming pared 4 bases from V and 4 bases from J, leaving 9 bases between. CDR3 sequence reads: CASSALEPDTQYF. The CDR3 nucleotides are TGTGCCAGCAGTGCCCTAGAACCAGATACGCAGTATTTT.

V is TRBV11-2 and J is TRBJ1-2, with 9 positions matching TRBD1. The germline V gene encodes CDR1 SGHAT and CDR2 FQNNGV. With V trimmed by 5 bases and J by 9 bases, 7 bases remained unmatched. The CDR3 covers 13 residues. The CDR3, as DNA: TGTGCCAGCAGCCCCTGGGACAGGGCTAGCTACACCTTC. It is translated as CASSPWDRASYTF. Based on the CDR3 plus reference TRBV11-2 and TRBJ1-2, the full variable domain is EAGVAQSPRYKIIEKRQSVAFWCNPISGHATLYWYQQILGQGPKLLIQFQNNGVVDDSQLPKDRFSAERLKGVDSTLKIQPAKLEDSAVYLCASSPWDRASYTFGSGTRLTVV.